This TCR beta chain was retrieved from a study of CD8 T cells in ankylosing spondylitis. The CDR3 is 14 amino acids. Trimming took 1 base from V and 3 from J, leaving 7 bases between them. Study results and caveats: Significantly higher representation of disease-linked clones was reported for matched ankylosing spondylitis synovial fluid. Blood of patients with ankylosing spondylitis appeared to be characterized by a TCR beta motif of eight highly homologous variants.

On this clonotype itself: The antigen is undetermined.

MiXCR was run by TCRdb on the 5' RACE reads, yielding one entry per CDR3 protein. The sample gives a few hundred thousand distinct CDR3 sequences, 15% to 20% of which show up once; under 1.2% is in the top ten. The clonotype originates from a male donor with ankylosing spondylitis. The sequenced sample was blood, either unsorted or a sorted T cell fraction (not recorded which). This sequence joins TRBV12-3 or TRBV12-4 and TRBJ1-5; no firm D call. CDR3 sequence: CASSLDQNNQPQHF. The CDR3 DNA reads as TGTGCCAGCAGTTTAGATCAGAACAATCAGCCCCAGCATTTT.